This T cell receptor (beta chain) was observed in a study of shared clonotypes between healthy human individuals. Looking at the study overall: Aged 18 to 49, the donors were a couple of women and three men.

Assay used: immunoSEQ multiplex PCR; TCRdb lists only in-frame clones, some missing. The sample records approximately 2.4 million clones, nearly 97% being singletons. This clone occurred once. Unmatched junction bases numbered 4, after V lost 6 bases and J lost 1 base. The germline V gene encodes CDR1 WNHNN and CDR2 SYGVQD (reference sequence). The CDR3 covers 14 residues. The chain recombines TRBV10-1 with TRBJ1-1, with 8 bases that match TRBD1. The receptor comes from a man between 18 and 29 years old in good health. The sample comprised naive CD4+ T cells sorted from blood. The subset was: CD45RA+ positively selected. CDR3 loop: CASSADRENTEAFF. CDR3 nucleotides: TGCGCCAGCAGCGCGGACAGGGAGAACACTGAAGCTTTCTTT.